This TCR beta chain derives from a study of shared clonotypes between healthy human individuals. Unmatched junction bases numbered 10, after V lost 0 bases and J lost 5 bases. Germline V CDR1 and CDR2: SGHRS, YFSETQ. The CDR3 covers 16 residues. Every contributor of samples was a Caucasian grown-up residing in Nashville, Tennessee. CD4+ cells underwent separation, giving CD45RA+ naive and CD45RA-negative memory subsets. Produced via immunoSEQ multiplex PCR; TCRdb's table is partial and in-frame only. The profile covers more than 2 million clones, with more than 90% appearing a single time and around 0.13% taken by the ten largest.

What was sequenced was naive CD4+ T cells sorted from blood. The sample's subset: CD45RA+ positively selected. J is TRBJ1-1 and V is TRBV5-1; 7 bases align to TRBD1. This clonotype was sampled from a man between 18 and 29 years old in good health. The CDR3 loop is CASSLALGGVGTEAFF. The CDR3 coding sequence is TGCGCCAGCAGCTTGGCATTAGGGGGCGTTGGGACTGAAGCTTTCTTT.